Each of the 26 T cell receptor beta chains below was sequenced from the same sample in a study of blood T cell repertoires in COVID-19 (dated by TCRdb to the early 2020s). Library creation used the immunoSEQ multiplex PCR assay. TCRdb provides this immuneACCESS table in a form limited to in-frame rearrangements. Some clones are lacking; in checked studies, under half of them reflect an unresolved V gene, and why the rest are absent is not known. This sample is represented by about 150,000 clones; over 80% of them were singletons. The ten largest clones take up 2% to 2.5% of the sample. Specimen: peripheral blood. Every receptor here comes from a middle-aged man with active COVID-19.

J is TRBJ2-5 and V is TRBV13; D is perhaps TRBD2 (6 bases). The V end lost 4 bases, the J end lost 0 bases, and 24 bases lay between the germline ends. The V gene's germline CDR1 is PRHDT and CDR2 FYEKMQ (reference sequence). The CDR3 has 19 residues. The CDR3 loop is CASSSITIQGGSYQETQYF. The CDR3 nucleotides read TGTGCCAGCAGCTCAATTACGATTCAGGGAGGCTCGTACCAAGAGACCCAGTACTTC.

The rearrangement joins TRBV6-6 to TRBJ1-2, with D possibly being TRBD1 (5 bases). CDR1 and CDR2 (germline): MNHNY, SVGAGI (reference sequence). V was cut by 5 bases and J by 2 bases, with 9 bases left in between. CDR3 length: 13 amino acids. The CDR3 DNA follows: TGTGCCAGCAGTCCACAGGAGAACTATGGCTACACCTTC. This codes for CASSPQENYGYTF.

This chain connects TRBV5-6 to TRBJ1-2, with a weak D call TRBD1 (6 bases). This CDR3 is built from 13 residues. V was cut by 0 bases and J by 7 bases, with 10 bases left in between. Per the germline V gene, CDR1 is SGHDT and CDR2 is YYEEEE. DNA of the CDR3: TGTGCCAGCAGCTTGGGGGACAAGTTTGGCTACACCTTC. Protein sequence: CASSLGDKFGYTF. The variable domain in full, with the rest retrieved from reference TRBV5-6 and TRBJ1-2, is DAGVTQSPTHLIKTRGQQVTLRCSPKSGHDTVSWYQQALGQGPQFIFQYYEEEERQRGNFPDRFSGHQFPNYSSELNVNALLLGDSALYLCASSLGDKFGYTFGSGTRLTVV.

This chain connects TRBV7-2 to TRBJ2-7; TRBD1 is a possible D gene (6 bases). The germline V gene encodes CDR1 SGHTA and CDR2 FQGNSA. This CDR3 spans 15 amino acids. Deletions cut 6 bases from V and 2 bases from J, with 17 bases between. CDR3 sequence (DNA): TGTGCCAGCAGAGAACAGGGCTACCTCCCCTACGAGCAGTACTTC. Amino acid sequence: CASREQGYLPYEQYF. The full variable domain, with the rest looked up from reference TRBV7-2 and TRBJ2-7, is GAGVSQSPSNKVTEKGKDVELRCDPISGHTALYWYRQSLGQGLEFLIYFQGNSAPDKSGLPSDRFSAERTGGSVSTLTIQRTQQEDSAVYLCASREQGYLPYEQYFGPGTRLTVT.

This clone was seen a handful of times. The rearrangement joins TRBV7-2 to TRBJ2-3; D is unclear. The CDR3 runs 13 residues. CDR1 and CDR2 (germline): SGHTA, FQGNSA. The germline V and J ends were trimmed by 0 bases and 2 bases, with 3 bases remaining between them. CDR3 nucleotides: TGTGCCAGCAGCTTAGCCCTCACAGATACGCAGTATTTT. Encoded protein: CASSLALTDTQYF.

The rearrangement joins TRBV4-2 to TRBJ2-7, with 7 bases fitting TRBD1. The ends lost 3 bases at V and 4 bases at J; junction bases unmatched: 12. This CDR3 has 16 residues. Germline V gene lookup returns CDR1 LGHNA and CDR2 YNFKEQ. CDR3 amino acids: CASSQSPGTEIYEQYF. As DNA, the CDR3 is TGTGCCAGCAGCCAGTCTCCCGGGACAGAGATTTACGAGCAGTACTTC.

The CDR3 bases are TGTGCCAGCAGTCCCAGACAGGAGACCACGAACACTGAAGCTTTCTTT. Translating it yields CASSPRQETTNTEAFF. The rearrangement joins TRBV6-2 or TRBV6-3 to TRBJ1-1, with TRBD1 as a possible D gene (6 bases). Germline V gives CDR1 MNHEY, CDR2 SVGEGT. The CDR3 is made up of 16 amino acids. Trimming pared 5 bases from V and 1 base from J, leaving 17 bases between.

V and J are TRBV7-8 and TRBJ2-1; TRBD2 is a possible D gene (6 bases). This CDR3 has 16 amino acids. Trimming pared 7 bases from V and 12 bases from J, leaving 28 bases between. Germline CDR1 SGHVS, CDR2 FQNEAQ. The CDR3 DNA reads TGTGCCAGCACCCCCCGGGGGACTGGAGAGGGTCTAGGGCAGTTCTTC. Its protein is CASTPRGTGEGLGQFF. Together with reference TRBV7-8 and TRBJ2-1, the CDR3 gives the full variable domain: GAGVSQSPRYKVAKRGQDVALRCDPISGHVSLFWYQQALGQGPEFLTYFQNEAQLDKSGLPSDRFFAERPEGSVSTLKIQRTQQEDSAVYLCASTPRGTGEGLGQFFGPGTRLTVL.

V and J are TRBV12-3 or TRBV12-4 and TRBJ1-1; 8 nucleotides match TRBD1. This CDR3 region has 12 residues. The trim removed 5 bases at V and 10 bases at J, leaving 6 bases unmatched. As DNA, the CDR3 is TGTGCCAGCAGTAACACAGGGGGAGTAGCTTTCTTT. Translating it yields CASSNTGGVAFF.

This sequence joins TRBV30 and TRBJ1-1; TRBD1 aligns across 7 bases. Germline CDR1 GTSNPN, CDR2 SVGIG (reference sequence). Trimming took 2 bases from V and 11 from J; bases not matched to a gene: 11. This CDR3 comprises 13 residues. CDR3 DNA: TGTGCCTGGAGTACAGACACGACAGGGACCGCTTTCTTT. This translates into CAWSTDTTGTAFF.

The V call is TRBV23-1, the J call TRBJ1-4, with TRBD1 matching over 8 bases. TRBV23-1 is marked as an open reading frame, function uncertain. With 0 bases clipped from V and 3 bases from J, the junction kept 9 bases outside the gene matches. The CDR3 runs 18 residues. In nucleotides, the CDR3 is TGCGCCAGCAGTCAATCGGGGGGACAGGTTTTTTCTAATGAAAAACTGTTTTTT. Amino acids: CASSQSGGQVFSNEKLFF.

V is TRBV25-1 and J is TRBJ2-5; 8 bases line up with TRBD1. The CDR3 runs to 15 residues. With 4 bases clipped from V and 5 bases from J, the junction kept 9 bases outside the gene matches. Germline V gene data show CDR1 as MGHDK and CDR2 as SYGVNS. Here the CDR3 reads CASSASGGLGETQYF. CDR3 bases: TGTGCCAGCAGTGCATCAGGGGGCTTGGGGGAGACCCAGTACTTC. Full variable domain (rest looked up from reference TRBV25-1 and TRBJ2-5): EADIYQTPRYLVIGTGKKITLECSQTMGHDKMYWYQQDPGMELHLIHYSYGVNSTEKGDLSSESTVSRIRTEHFPLTLESARPSHTSQYLCASSASGGLGETQYFGPGTRLLVL.

This chain joins TRBV7-2 and TRBJ2-5; D might be TRBD2 (5 bases). V lost 4 bases, J lost 5 bases, and 17 bases lay in between. This CDR3 is built from 15 residues. Germline V gene lookup returns CDR1 SGHTA and CDR2 FQGNSA. The CDR3 here is CASSSLGLAHETQYF. CDR3 sequence (DNA): TGTGCCAGCAGCTCACTAGGACTGGCTCATGAGACCCAGTACTTC.

The V call is TRBV5-6, the J call TRBJ2-1; D is ambiguous. V was clipped by 3 bases and J by 6 bases, with 4 bases between them. Per the germline V gene, CDR1 is SGHDT and CDR2 is YYEEEE. The CDR3 totals 11 residues. The CDR3 loop reads CASSSGNEQFF. CDR3 bases: TGTGCCAGCAGCTCGGGCAATGAGCAGTTCTTC.

This clone was counted a single time. The CDR3 DNA sequence: TGCGCCAGCAGCTCTCCCACAGGGGTGAACACTGAAGCTTTCTTT. Translation: CASSSPTGVNTEAFF. The chain couples TRBV5-1 to TRBJ1-1; 7 bases line up with TRBD1. The germline V gene has CDR1 SGHRS and CDR2 YFSETQ. The V and J ends lost 3 bases and 0 bases, in that order; junction bases with no gene match: 5. CDR3 size: 15 residues.

The chain combines TRBV7-8 with TRBJ1-2, with 8 positions matching TRBD1. The J segment lost 12 bases and the V segment lost 5 bases, leaving 14 bases of the junction unmatched. Germline V gives CDR1 SGHVS, CDR2 FQNEAQ. The CDR3 runs to 14 residues. CDR3 sequence: CASSLSEQDRVHTF. CDR3 nucleotide sequence: TGTGCCAGCAGCCTTTCCGAACAGGACAGGGTCCACACCTTC.

The chain joins TRBV7-9 to TRBJ1-2; the D gene is possibly TRBD1 (5 bases). The V and J ends lost 8 bases and 4 bases respectively, with 17 bases between them. CDR1 is SEHNR and CDR2 is FQNEAQ in the germline V gene (reference sequence). This CDR3 has 14 amino acids. CDR3: CASLGGSSFYGYTF. CDR3 DNA: TGTGCCAGCCTCGGGGGAAGCAGCTTCTATGGCTACACCTTC.

On this clone: The junction does not match germline at one end; this may be a read error. The chain employs TRBV6-1 and TRBJ2-1, with D uncertain. Germline assignment: CDR1 MNHNS and CDR2 SASEGT. The CDR3 totals 14 residues. The CDR3 DNA reads TGTGCCAACAGTGAGATTCCTTCGGTTAATGAGCAGTTCTTC. The encoded protein is CANSEIPSVNEQFF.

The chain combines TRBV4-1 with TRBJ1-6; no clear D gene. The V gene's germline CDR1 is MGHRA and CDR2 YSYEKL. The CDR3 is 14 residues long. Trimming stripped 3 bases from V and 6 bases from J, with 9 bases between. The CDR3 nucleotides read TGCGCCAGCAGCCAGAGGCGAATTAATTCACCCCTCCACTTT. Its translation is CASSQRRINSPLHF.

This clone was seen just once. The V gene is TRBV15, the J gene TRBJ1-5; D is unresolved. CDR1 LNHNV and CDR2 YYDKDF come from the germline V gene (reference sequence). The CDR3 has 15 amino acids. The V end lost 0 bases, the J end lost 0 bases, and 6 bases lay between the germline ends. CDR3 region: CATSRDGSSNQPQHF. CDR3 sequence (DNA): TGTGCCACCAGCAGAGATGGCAGTAGCAATCAGCCCCAGCATTTT.

The chain joins TRBV5-1 to TRBJ2-5; 9 bases agree with TRBD2. The CDR3 has 14 residues. V gave up 1 base and J gave up 5 bases; unmatched junction bases: 3. Germline V CDR1 and CDR2: SGHRS, YFSETQ. CDR3 bases: TGCGCCAGCAGCTTGTTGGGACTAGCTGAGACCCAGTACTTC. This encodes CASSLLGLAETQYF.

The chain recombines TRBV2 with TRBJ2-5, with 7 bases lining up with TRBD1. Trimming took 7 bases from V and 2 from J; bases not matched to a gene: 1. Germline assignment: CDR1 SNHLY and CDR2 FYNNEI. The CDR3 is 12 residues long. The CDR3 sequence is CASTRGQETQYF. CDR3 bases: TGTGCCAGCACCAGGGGGCAAGAGACCCAGTACTTC. The whole variable domain, remainder taken from reference TRBV2 and TRBJ2-5, is EPEVTQTPSHQVTQMGQEVILRCVPISNHLYFYWYRQILGQKVEFLVSFYNNEISEKSEIFDDQFSVERPDGSNFTLKIRSTKLEDSAMYFCASTRGQETQYFGPGTRLLVL.

This clone was counted a single time. The genes are TRBV29-1 and TRBJ2-5; TRBD2 matches at 12 bases. This CDR3 spans 17 amino acids. The germline V gene has CDR1 SQVTM and CDR2 ANQGSEA. V was clipped by 0 bases and J by 1 base; unmatched bases: 6. The CDR3 bases are TGCAGCGTTGAAGATCTTCGGACTAGCGGGACCCAAGAGACCCAGTACTTC. Encoded protein: CSVEDLRTSGTQETQYF.

This CDR3 reads CASSIGDRVPGANVLTF. The CDR3 nucleotides read TGTGCCAGTAGTATAGGGGACAGGGTCCCTGGGGCCAACGTCCTGACTTTC. The J gene is TRBJ2-6, the V gene TRBV19; 9 nucleotides align to TRBD1. Germline assignment: CDR1 LNHDA and CDR2 SQIVND (reference sequence). With 1 base clipped from V and 2 bases from J, the junction kept 3 bases outside the gene matches. CDR3 length: 17 residues.

A single count supports this clone. It is unclear where the CDR3 begins or ends on the DNA, so no DNA is shown, and the CDR3 is as TCRdb lists it. This rearrangement joins TRBV5-1 to TRBJ2-1; TRBD2, as called in the table, went unchecked against the DNA. The CDR3 spans 16 residues, counting both ends. The germline gives CDR1 SGHRS, CDR2 YFSETQ. CDR3 residues: CASSSSRDTSYNEQFF.

The V and J genes are TRBV5-1 and TRBJ2-7, with a tentative D call TRBD1 (5 bases). Trimming pared 0 bases from V and 6 bases from J, leaving 10 bases between. The CDR3 runs to 13 residues. Looked up from germline, CDR1 is SGHRS and CDR2 is YFSETQ. CDR3 sequence: CASSLGGNREQYF. The CDR3, as DNA: TGCGCCAGCAGCTTGGGGGGCAATCGCGAGCAGTACTTC.